The entry that follows covers one TCR beta chain sequence. It has no known antigen specificity. No much larger clonotype is one base removed from it; base qualities were not supplied. TCRbeta CDR3 regions were amplified from genomic DNA using the immunoSEQ Assay, a bias-controlled multiplex PCR. The authors' pipeline ran thus. Nucleated cell counts per sample were estimated from amplification of reference gene primers within the assay. To quantify the absolute abundance of each unique TCRbeta CDR3 rearrangement, sequence reads were collapsed and filtered. For each sample, productive Simpson clonality was calculated as the square root of Simpson's diversity index across productive rearrangements. As stored in TCRdb, this immuneACCESS dataset retains in-frame rearrangements with V and J assigned. A fraction of the clones does not appear; measured against another copy, unresolved V genes explain less than half of the discrepancy, and the remainder lacks a known reason. The V and J calls and clone size are taken from that table; D and trimming were inferred from the DNA. A total of tens of thousands of clones appear in this sample, around 83% of them only once. The top ten clones comprise 5.5% to 6% of the sample.

Whole blood was collected in K2EDTA tubes by collaborating institutions according to the institutions' own protocols. For TCRbeta analysis, collaborators shipped samples as frozen whole blood, isolated PBMCs, or DNA extracted from either of those sample types. This sample was taken from a study of blood T cell repertoires in COVID-19 (dated by TCRdb to the early 2020s). About the full investigation: Samples covering the acute and convalescent phases of COVID-19 were provided by collaborators in the United States, Italy and Spain. Samples were obtained from the ongoing ImmuneRACE study (first 160 participants) and from some 1,300 subjects provided by 6 global collaborators. Deeply sampled blood TCRbeta repertoires from subjects exposed to, actively infected with, or recovered from COVID-19 were included in the dataset. The material from the prospective study consisted of cDNA or gDNA derived from T cells, B-cell-depleted T cells, or PBMCs. The repertoires were released in a freely available public database intended as a resource for research on the immune response to SARS-CoV-2. Sample metadata almost always included a de-identified subject ID, COVID-19 status, age in years and sex. Where HLA class I and class II types were available, the types were taken from metadata supplied by the sample provider, not from assay-based typing. What the authors observed across the whole study: Clinical and demographic metadata were provided uncurated, with the amount varying by source and participant.

In the germline V gene (reference sequence), CDR1 corresponds to GTSNPN and CDR2 to SVGIG. V ends up 3 bases short and J 7 bases short, with an unmatched junction base count of 11. Including the terminal cysteine and phenylalanine, the CDR3 comprises 14 residues. Only the CDR3 part of the read is kept: 42 bases, read in frame from the first base. Sample: peripheral blood. The chain couples TRBV30 to TRBJ1-1, with TRBD1 identical over 7 junction bases. The TCR was taken from a human donor in a cohort sampled during active or convalescent COVID-19. The nucleotides are TGTGCCTGGAGGCCCTATCTGACAGGGAATGAAGCTTTCTTT. Its protein reads: CAWRPYLTGNEAFF.